The 31 T cell receptor beta chains below were found in one sample sequenced in a study of tumor-infiltrating lymphocytes in primary liver carcinoma. RNA was extracted from whole blood without cell sorting, alongside germline DNA. Production of TCR beta cDNA used 400 to 650 ng total RNA together with a constant-region primer. Generation of the TCR beta libraries relied on three nested multiplex PCR rounds using slightly modified ARM-PCR. Forward primers for TRBV1-TRBV30 and a C-beta reverse primer served the first two PCR rounds, at about 10 cycles each. TCRdb processed the multiplex PCR reads anew with MiXCR; each CDR3 protein has one entry. The data contain 310,000 or so distinct CDR3 sequences, roughly two thirds of them singletons. The specimen was peripheral blood. The receptor source for this set is a middle-aged man with primary liver carcinoma and hepatitis B virus infection.

As regards this clonotype: The conserved final phenylalanine or tryptophan is absent from the CDR3, which likely points to a read error. The chain uses TRBV6-2 or TRBV6-3 and TRBJ2-7; D is perhaps TRBD2 (5 bases). V shed 10 bases and J shed 5 bases, with 30 bases lying between them. The germline gives CDR1 MNHEY, CDR2 SVGEGT. The CDR3 loop spans 17 amino acids. CDR3 nucleotide sequence: TGTGCCATCCGTACGAGCCTTCGTGGGAGAGCTGGAAACGAGCAGTACCTC. Translated, it gives CAIRTSLRGRAGNEQYL.

Points on this clonotype: Sequence at one end of the junction differs from germline and may be a read error. The chain is built from TRBV30 and TRBJ1-1; 10 positions match TRBD1. Germline V lookup: CDR1 GTSNPN, CDR2 SVGIG (reference sequence). The CDR3 sequence is 17 residues long. The CDR3 DNA sequence: TGTGCCTGGAGTAGGCTCCCGGGACAGGGGATGAACACTGAAGCTTCCTTT. This encodes CAWSRLPGQGMNTEASF.

This clonotype was seen repeatedly, ten times or more. The chain couples TRBV11-2 to TRBJ2-1, with TRBD2 matching 8 bases. The CDR3 covers 15 residues. Germline CDR1 is SGHAT and CDR2 is FQNNGV. The V segment lost 5 bases and the J segment 10 bases; nucleotides outside the gene matches: 13. The CDR3 sequence is CASSLPGLVALEQFF. The CDR3 nucleotides are TGTGCCAGCAGCCTTCCGGGACTAGTGGCGCTGGAGCAGTTCTTC.

Turning to this clonotype: A much larger clone is a single base away; this may be a read error. The V call is TRBV29-1, the J call TRBJ2-1, with D possibly TRBD2 on 5 matching bases. This CDR3 is built from 12 residues. Germline loops: CDR1 SQVTM, CDR2 ANQGSEA. CDR3 amino acids: CSVEVGVREHFF. In DNA, the CDR3 is TGCAGCGTTGAAGTCGGGGTGCGTGAGCACTTCTTC.

In its sample, this clonotype was seen many times. The rearrangement joins TRBV4-1 to TRBJ2-1; D is perhaps TRBD2 (5 bases). The germline CDR1 and CDR2 sequences are MGHRA and YSYEKL. This CDR3 contains 12 residues. Trimming removed 4 bases at V and 6 bases at J, with 7 bases between. Written as DNA, the CDR3 is TGCGCCAGCAGCCGAGGGAGCAATGAGCAGTTCTTC. It yields the protein CASSRGSNEQFF.

Details on this clonotype: Being one base from a much bigger clone, this may be a read error. The gene calls are TRBV4-1 and TRBJ2-7, with 8 bases matching TRBD1. This CDR3 is 16 amino acids long. Germline lookup yields CDR1 MGHRA and CDR2 YSYEKL. CDR3: CTSSQEISGTGYEQYF. CDR3 DNA: TGCACCAGCAGCCAAGAAATATCAGGGACAGGCTACGAGCAGTACTTC.

This clonotype occurred a few times. This may arise from a read error, as a much more abundant clone is one base away. The V and J genes are TRBV29-1 and TRBJ1-1, with 9 bases that match TRBD1. Germline V lookup: CDR1 SQVTM, CDR2 ANQGSEA. The CDR3 is 15 amino acids. The CDR3, as DNA: TGCAGCGTTGATAGAGGACAGGGGATGAACACTGAAGCTTTATTT. Protein: CSVDRGQGMNTEALF.

Worth noting for this clonotype: The junction departs from the called germline gene at one end, perhaps through a read error. The chain carries TRBV11-2 and TRBJ2-4; maybe TRBD1 (5 bases). Looked up from germline, CDR1 is SGHAT and CDR2 is FQNNGV. The CDR3 is made up of 18 amino acids. The CDR3 is CAGSPTGASTMAKDIQYF. CDR3 nucleotides: TGTGCCGGCAGCCCAACTGGGGCTTCCACGATGGCCAAAGACATTCAGTACTTC.

Concerning this clonotype: A much more abundant neighbour one base away suggests this may be a read error. The CDR3 sequence: CSARGELGLFF. CDR3 nucleotides: TGCAGCGCCAGGGGAGAGCTCGGACTGTTTTTT. The gene calls are TRBV29-1 and TRBJ1-4, with D possibly matching TRBD1 (6 bases). The CDR3 is 11 amino acids. V was trimmed by 7 bases and J by 13 bases, leaving 16 bases between them. In germline, CDR1 is SQVTM, CDR2 ANQGSEA.

About this clonotype itself: The germline gene is not matched at one end of the junction; a read error may be the cause. For the CDR3, the DNA is TGTGTCAGCAGCGTAGACGGAGGGCCAAACGAGCAGTACTTC. Protein: CVSSVDGGPNEQYF. The V gene is TRBV9, the J gene TRBJ2-7; D may be TRBD2 (6 bases). CDR3 length equals 14 residues. Germline loops: CDR1 SGDLS, CDR2 YYNGEE.

Points on this clonotype: Since a much larger clone is just one base distant, this may be a read error. V is TRBV4-3 and J is TRBJ1-1, with D possibly matching TRBD1 (6 bases). This CDR3 region has 14 residues. Germline CDR1 and CDR2: LGHNA and YSLEER. The CDR3 sequence is CASSQDGQYTEASF. For the CDR3, the DNA is TGCGCCAGCAGCCAAGACGGACAGTACACTGAAGCTTCCTTT.

This clonotype was seen a handful of times. The chain couples TRBV4-1 to TRBJ1-2; the D is unclear. This CDR3 has 15 residues. Germline V gene lookup returns CDR1 MGHRA and CDR2 YSYEKL. Trimming took off 0 bases at V and 12 bases at J, with 20 bases between the two ends. The chain's CDR3 is CASSQDGRLSYDHTF. CDR3 bases: TGCGCCAGCAGCCAAGATGGCAGGCTTTCATATGACCACACCTTC.

For this clonotype: A junction boundary mismatches the germline segment, possibly from a read error. This chain links TRBV5-5 with TRBJ1-3; D unclear. There are 15 residues in the CDR3. CDR1 is SGHKS, CDR2 YYEKEE, per germline (reference sequence). The CDR3 DNA is TGTGCCGGCAGCTGGGGAATTAACTCTGGAAACACCATATATTTT. This sequence encodes CAGSWGINSGNTIYF.

This clonotype was counted ten times or more. Here the CDR3 reads CASSPPWGQNYEQYF. DNA for the CDR3: TGTGCCAGCAGTCCGCCCTGGGGCCAAAATTACGAGCAGTACTTC. The chain carries TRBV28 and TRBJ2-7, with D maybe TRBD1 (5 bases). V was pared by 5 bases and J by 4 bases, with 18 bases between. The CDR3 totals 15 residues. Germline CDR1 reads MDHEN; CDR2 reads SYDVKM.

The table lists this clonotype with a few counts. The J gene is TRBJ2-7, the V gene TRBV4-3; D is perhaps TRBD2 (5 bases). V lost 0 bases, J lost 4 bases, and 16 bases lay in between. The CDR3 consists of 16 residues. Germline CDR1 is LGHNA and CDR2 is YSLEER. CDR3 coding DNA: TGCGCCAGCAGCCAAGATCTGAGGACTTCTACGTACGAGCAGTACTTC. Its translation is CASSQDLRTSTYEQYF.

This clonotype was observed a single time. The chain recombines TRBV11-2 with TRBJ2-1, with D tentatively TRBD2 (6 bases). The CDR3 is made up of 15 amino acids. V lost 4 bases and J lost 5, with 15 bases in between. Germline CDR1 reads SGHAT; CDR2 reads FQNNGV. The CDR3 DNA is TGTGCCAGCAGCTCCTGGATCGGGAGCCACAATGAGCAGTTCTTC. Protein sequence: CASSSWIGSHNEQFF.

This clonotype was picked up a small number of times. The rearrangement uses TRBV6-6 and TRBJ1-4, with a weak D call TRBD1 (6 bases). Germline CDR1 is MNHNY and CDR2 is SVGAGI (reference sequence). The CDR3 sequence is 15 residues long. V lost 8 bases and J 7 bases, leaving 20 bases between the germline ends. The CDR3 spells CASGVQGGSTEKLFF. The CDR3, as DNA: TGTGCCAGCGGGGTACAGGGTGGAAGCACTGAAAAACTGTTTTTT.

The genes are TRBV11-2 and TRBJ1-3, with D hard to call. V lost 5 bases to trimming and J lost 6 bases, with 14 bases between them. The CDR3 covers 14 residues. Germline lookup yields CDR1 SGHAT and CDR2 FQNNGV. The CDR3 region has the DNA TGTGCCAGCAGCCCCCGGAAAGGGTTAAACACCATATATTTT. It is translated as CASSPRKGLNTIYF.

The table lists this clonotype with a few counts. The CDR3 sequence is CASSLQNSPDTQYF. CDR3 DNA: TGTGCCAGCAGTTTACAGAACAGTCCAGATACGCAGTATTTT. The chain joins TRBV28 to TRBJ2-3; D ambiguous. Looked up from germline, CDR1 is MDHEN and CDR2 is SYDVKM. The CDR3 is 14 residues long. V was cut by 2 bases and J by 4 bases, with 10 bases left in between.

Concerning this clonotype: Its ends do not fully match the called genes, so a read error is possible. This sequence joins TRBV6-2 or TRBV6-3 and TRBJ2-1; TRBD2 might be the D (5 bases). CDR1 MNHEY and CDR2 SVGEGT come from the germline V gene. CDR3 length: 14 residues. CDR3 protein: CVSSYQRKRPRQFF. The CDR3 nucleotides are TGTGTCAGCAGTTACCAGCGGAAGCGCCCCAGGCAGTTCTTC.

This clonotype appeared a few times. The rearrangement uses TRBV19 and TRBJ1-1, with TRBD1 matching 8 bases. The germline V gene has CDR1 LNHDA and CDR2 SQIVND (reference sequence). The V gene end was trimmed by 6 bases and the J gene end by 4 bases; junction bases not matched to a gene: 7. The CDR3 sequence is 14 residues long. The CDR3 coding sequence is TGTGCCAGTAGCCGAAGGACAGGGCTCACTGAAGCTTTCTTT. Encoded protein: CASSRRTGLTEAFF.

With respect to this clonotype: The junction shows a germline mismatch at one end, possibly a read error. The J gene is TRBJ1-2, the V gene TRBV28; no clear D gene. Germline CDR1 reads MDHEN; CDR2 reads SYDVKM. The CDR3 is made up of 12 amino acids. The CDR3 DNA sequence: TGTGCCAGCAACCCCGTGGGCTATGGCCACACCTTC. As protein: CASNPVGYGHTF.

As regards this clonotype: The CDR3 does not end in the conserved phenylalanine or tryptophan, so this is likely a read error. The rearrangement links TRBV29-1 to TRBJ2-7; 13 bases align to TRBD2. The CDR3 is 14 residues long. Germline V gene data show CDR1 as SQVTM and CDR2 as ANQGSEA. Losses at the gene ends were 6 bases for V and 4 bases for J; bases not matched to a gene: 6. This chain's CDR3 is CSVAGTSGTYEQYS. For the CDR3, the DNA is TGCAGCGTCGCCGGGACTAGCGGGACGTACGAGCAGTACTCC.

This clonotype was detected a few times. The chain links TRBV29-1 to TRBJ2-5; D possibly corresponds to TRBD2 (5 bases). Trimming removed 7 bases at V and 5 bases at J, with 14 bases between. CDR3 length: 12 residues. CDR1 is SQVTM and CDR2 is ANQGSEA in the germline V gene. The CDR3 is CSGRGEGETQYF. The CDR3 DNA reads TGCAGCGGCCGGGGAGAAGGGGAGACCCAGTACTTC.

With respect to this clonotype: One junction end does not reproduce the germline sequence, and a read error may be involved. The rearrangement links TRBV6-1 to TRBJ2-7; D perhaps matches TRBD1 (5 bases). Per the germline V gene, CDR1 is MNHNS and CDR2 is SASEGT. The CDR3 spans 13 residues. The CDR3 loop reads CASTEGVWNEQYF. Here the CDR3 DNA reads TGTGCCAGCACTGAAGGGGTTTGGAACGAGCAGTACTTC.

The J gene is TRBJ2-7, the V gene TRBV6-2 or TRBV6-3; possibly TRBD1 for D (5 bases). CDR1 MNHEY and CDR2 SVGEGT come from the germline V gene. V was trimmed by 5 bases and J by 4 bases, leaving 18 bases between them. CDR3 length: 15 amino acids. The CDR3 DNA is TGTGCCAGCAGTATAGGCCCGACAGCTAAGTACGAGCAGTACTTC. Translating it yields CASSIGPTAKYEQYF.

This clonotype was counted a few times. This may come from a read error, since a much larger clone is one base off. The conserved closing phenylalanine or tryptophan is absent in this CDR3, likely reflecting a read error. V is TRBV6-5 and J is TRBJ2-7; 11 nucleotides agree with TRBD1. The V gene's germline CDR1 is MNHEY and CDR2 SVGAGI. Germline trimming cut 5 bases from V and 7 bases from J; bases unmatched to any gene: 7. This CDR3 region has 14 residues. In DNA, the CDR3 is TGTGCCAGCAGTACGCGGGACAGGGGGAATGAGCAGTACCTC. Its protein is CASSTRDRGNEQYL.

The genes are TRBV12-3 or TRBV12-4 and TRBJ1-1, with D possibly TRBD1 on 6 matching bases. The CDR3 is 20 residues long. The ends were cut back, 3 bases at V and 3 bases at J, with 29 bases in the middle. The CDR3 bases are TGTGCCAGCAGTTTGCGTCTTGGTCAGGGGCCTCTGAATGAACACACTGAAGCTTTCTTT. Its protein is CASSLRLGQGPLNEHTEAFF.

The rearrangement uses TRBV6-5 and TRBJ2-1; TRBD1 might be the D (5 bases). V was shortened by 2 bases and J by 8 bases, with 13 bases between the two germline ends. The germline V gene has CDR1 MNHEY and CDR2 SVGAGI. The length of the CDR3 is 14 residues. The CDR3 is CASSYRAGIDEQFF. The CDR3 region has the DNA TGTGCCAGCAGTTACAGGGCAGGGATCGATGAGCAGTTCTTC.

The sample holds a few counts of this clonotype. Here the CDR3 omits its conserved ending phenylalanine or tryptophan, so a read error is the likely source. This chain links TRBV5-1 with TRBJ2-5; D is undetermined. The V gene's germline CDR1 is SGHRS and CDR2 YFSETQ. The CDR3 loop spans 12 amino acids. Here the CDR3 DNA reads TGCCCCAGCAGCTTTGCTCAAGAGACCCAGTACTTA. It is translated as CPSSFAQETQYL.

This chain uses TRBV4-3 with TRBJ2-1, with D uncertain. The CDR3 has 15 residues. The V gene's germline CDR1 is LGHNA and CDR2 YSLEER. CDR3 bases: TGCGTCAGAAGCCAAGATTCGAGATCCTACAATGAGCAGTTCTTC. This gives the protein CVRSQDSRSYNEQFF.